This is a list of T cell receptor beta chains from one sample in a study of T cell repertoires and HLA-DP antigens. The data were produced by immunoSEQ multiplex PCR, yet TCRdb's version contains in-frame clones alone and is incomplete. The sample has over 100,000 clones, 85% to 95% seen once. Which antigens these TCRs recognize remains unknown. The sample taken for sequencing was CD4+ T cells from PBMCs. The receptors originated from a woman aged 18 to 35 in good health and CMV-seronegative. Both conserved end residues are part of each CDR3. The D gene is left open where the match is weak. A clone size is listed for some rows: how often the clone was seen (once, few, many), or a class if it is expanded.

DNA,CDR3,D,V,size,J
TGTGCCAGTAGTATTAGGGCACCCGGGGGCAATCAGCCCCAGCATTTT,CASSIRAPGGNQPQHF,-,TRBV19,-,TRBJ1-5
TGTGCCAGCAGCCCAAACCCGGCGGGGGCGAGCTACACCTTC,CASSPNPAGASYTF,-,TRBV7-8,-,TRBJ1-2
TGCAGCGTTGAAGGGAAAATAGGACCCAGCTCCTACAATGAGCAGTTCTTC,CSVEGKIGPSSYNEQFF,-,TRBV29-1,once,TRBJ2-1
TGTGCCAGCAGCTTGGAGACAAGCTATGGCTACACCTTC,CASSLETSYGYTF,-,TRBV5-4,-,TRBJ1-2
TGTGCCAGCAGCTTAGGCGGGGATGTGAATGAAAAACTGTTTTTT,CASSLGGDVNEKLFF,-,TRBV7-9,-,TRBJ1-4
TGTGCCAGCAGGTTGGACTATGGCTACACCTTC,CASRLDYGYTF,-,TRBV28,once,TRBJ1-2
TGTGCCAGCAGCTTAGGGAGGCGGGGGGTAAACTATGGCTACACCTTC,CASSLGRRGVNYGYTF,-,TRBV7-2,-,TRBJ1-2
TGTGCCAGCAGTTTATTTTTTAGCGGGGTTAGCTCCTACAATGAGCAGTTCTTC,CASSLFFSGVSSYNEQFF,TRBD2,TRBV27,-,TRBJ2-1
TGTGCCACCGGTCCAGACTACAATGAGCAGTTCTTC,CATGPDYNEQFF,-,TRBV27,-,TRBJ2-1
TGTGCCAGCAGTTACCCCGGGACGGCCAACACTGAAGCTTTCTTT,CASSYPGTANTEAFF,-,TRBV28,-,TRBJ1-1
TGCGCCAGCAGCGCGGGACTAGCGGGAGACTCCGTCTACAATGAGCAGTTCTTC,CASSAGLAGDSVYNEQFF,TRBD2,TRBV5-1,-,TRBJ2-1
TGTGCCAGTAGTATAGGCGGGGGCCTAGGTGTGCAGTTCTTC,CASSIGGGLGVQFF,-,TRBV19,-,TRBJ2-1
TGTGCCAGCATCGGCGGTGAGGGACACCGAAAGGAAAAACTGTTTTTT,CASIGGEGHRKEKLFF,-,TRBV2,once,TRBJ1-4
TGTGCCAGTAGTGCGACCTGGGCCTACTCTGGAAACACCATATATTTT,CASSATWAYSGNTIYF,-,TRBV19,once,TRBJ1-3
TGCGCCAGCAGTAGCGGGAGCTCCTACAATGAGCAGTTCTTC,CASSSGSSYNEQFF,TRBD2,TRBV5-1,-,TRBJ2-1
TGTGCCAGCAGTGAACAGGGAAACATTCAGTACTTC,CASSEQGNIQYF,-,TRBV2,once,TRBJ2-4
TGTGCCAGCAGCTTCCGGACAGGGCGGTCAGAGACCCAGTACTTC,CASSFRTGRSETQYF,TRBD1,TRBV7-9,-,TRBJ2-5
TGTGCCAGCAGCCTCCTAGGAACCGGGGAGCTGTTTTTT,CASSLLGTGELFF,-,TRBV5-4,-,TRBJ2-2
TGTGCCAGCAGGACCAGCTCCTATAATTCACCCCTCCACTTT,CASRTSSYNSPLHF,-,TRBV28,-,TRBJ1-6
TGTGCCAGCAGTCCGACGGACCACGGAGACTATGGCTACACCTTC,CASSPTDHGDYGYTF,-,TRBV6-1,-,TRBJ1-2
TGTGCCAGCAGTTTGAACAGAAACACAGATACGCAGTATTTT,CASSLNRNTDTQYF,-,TRBV27,-,TRBJ2-3
TGTGCCAGCAGCTTAATCTATAGTAACAATGAGCAGTTCTTC,CASSLIYSNNEQFF,-,TRBV7-6,-,TRBJ2-1